These 18 T cell receptor beta chains share one sample of origin, sequenced in a study of cytotoxic CD8 clonotypes in ibrutinib-treated CLL. The assay was immunoSEQ multiplex PCR, and TCRdb's table has in-frame clones only and misses some. The data contain hundreds of thousands of clones, roughly 80% of them singletons. Specimen: PBMCs, collected before ibrutinib treatment. The origin of the receptors is a human donor with chronic lymphocytic leukemia.

The J gene is TRBJ2-7, the V gene TRBV16; D is possibly TRBD1 (6 bases). Germline CDR1 reads KGHSY; CDR2 reads FQNENV. The CDR3 runs to 14 residues. V lost 1 base, J lost 2 bases, and 9 bases lay in between. CDR3 nucleotide sequence: TGTGCCAGCAGCCAATTGGGACAAACCTACGAGCAGTACTTC. The encoded protein is CASSQLGQTYEQYF.

The rearrangement uses TRBV7-2 and TRBJ2-3; TRBD2 matches 7 bases. This CDR3 has 14 amino acids. CDR1 SGHTA and CDR2 FQGNSA come from the germline V gene. The V segment lost 6 bases and the J segment 1 base; nucleotides outside the gene matches: 4. This CDR3 is CASSSSGGTDTQYF. As DNA, the CDR3 is TGTGCCAGCAGTTCCAGCGGGGGCACAGATACGCAGTATTTT. Combining the CDR3 with reference TRBV7-2 and TRBJ2-3 gives the whole variable domain GAGVSQSPSNKVTEKGKDVELRCDPISGHTALYWYRQSLGQGLEFLIYFQGNSAPDKSGLPSDRFSAERTGGSVSTLTIQRTQQEDSAVYLCASSSSGGTDTQYFGPGTRLTVL.

This clone was detected only once. This chain uses TRBV15 with TRBJ2-3; unclear D gene. The CDR3 is made up of 15 amino acids. V dropped 0 bases and J dropped 0 bases, with 7 bases sitting between them. Per germline, CDR1 LNHNV and CDR2 YYDKDF (reference sequence). CDR3 sequence: CATSRDPKSTDTQYF. The CDR3 region has the DNA TGTGCCACCAGCAGAGATCCCAAGAGCACAGATACGCAGTATTTT. Filled out from reference TRBV15 and TRBJ2-3, the complete variable domain reads DAMVIQNPRYQVTQFGKPVTLSCSQTLNHNVMYWYQQKSSQAPKLLFHYYDKDFNNEADTPDNFQSRRPNTSFCFLDIRSPGLGDTAMYLCATSRDPKSTDTQYFGPGTRLTVL.

The chain carries TRBV7-8 and TRBJ2-5; a weak D match, TRBD2 (5 bases). Germline V gives CDR1 SGHVS, CDR2 FQNEAQ. This CDR3 contains 17 residues. Trimming left V 0 bases short and J 2 bases short, with 16 bases between. CDR3 amino acids: CASSLATRGKRQETQYF. The DNA of the CDR3 is TGTGCCAGCAGCTTAGCGACGAGAGGGAAAAGGCAAGAGACCCAGTACTTC.

Remarks on this clone: The junction does not match germline at one end; this may be a read error. The chain combines TRBV7-2 with TRBJ2-7; D unclear. Germline-derived CDR1 and CDR2 are SGHTA and FQGNSA. The CDR3 totals 11 residues. In DNA form, the CDR3 reads TGTGCCAGCAGCCGAGGTGGTAGTTGGGACTTC. It yields the protein CASSRGGSWDF.

This chain connects TRBV5-1 to TRBJ1-5; the D is unclear. The germline V gene encodes CDR1 SGHRS and CDR2 YFSETQ. Trimming pared 0 bases from V and 0 bases from J, leaving 7 bases between. CDR3 length equals 15 residues. CDR3 sequence reads: CASSLGSSSNQPQHF. The CDR3 region has the DNA TGCGCCAGCAGCTTGGGTTCCTCTAGCAATCAGCCCCAGCATTTT.

The chain employs TRBV4-2 and TRBJ2-3; D unresolved. There are 17 residues in the CDR3. V was pared by 2 bases and J by 0 bases, with 15 bases between. CDR1 is LGHNA and CDR2 is YNFKEQ in the germline V gene. CDR3 protein: CASSQRHAADSTDTQYF. In DNA form, the CDR3 reads TGTGCCAGCAGCCAAAGGCACGCGGCGGATAGCACAGATACGCAGTATTTT.

CDR3 coding DNA: TGTGCCATCATGGACCCTACAGGGGGAGCTTTCTTT. Amino acid sequence: CAIMDPTGGAFF. The chain couples TRBV6-1 to TRBJ1-1, with 8 bases matching TRBD1. The CDR3 covers 12 residues. The V segment lost 10 bases and the J segment 10 bases; nucleotides outside the gene matches: 11. Germline V CDR1 and CDR2: MNHNS, SASEGT.

The rearrangement joins TRBV7-2 to TRBJ1-2; D is uncertain. The V gene lost 1 base and the J gene lost 8 bases, with 14 bases spanning the gap. The CDR3 spans 14 residues. CDR1 is SGHTA, CDR2 FQGNSA, per germline. As DNA, the CDR3 is TGTGCCAGCAGCTTAGGGCCGGATATTTACGGCTACACCTTC. Translating gives CASSLGPDIYGYTF.

This clone came up a few times. The CDR3 sequence: CASSQDPGGVQETQYF. The CDR3 coding sequence is TGTGCCAGCAGCCAAGATCCGGGAGGGGTTCAGGAGACCCAGTACTTC. The rearrangement uses TRBV4-2 and TRBJ2-5; 8 positions match TRBD2. CDR3 length equals 16 residues. Germline V CDR1 and CDR2: LGHNA, YNFKEQ. V lost 0 bases, J lost 5 bases, and 8 bases stayed unmatched.

The chain employs TRBV29-1 and TRBJ1-1, with D maybe TRBD1 (5 bases). This CDR3 is 14 amino acids long. Germline-derived CDR1 and CDR2 are SQVTM and ANQGSEA. The germline V and J ends were trimmed by 6 bases and 0 bases, with 14 bases remaining between them. The DNA of the CDR3 is TGCAGCGTGGGCCGAGTGGGACTGAACACTGAAGCTTTCTTT. Residues: CSVGRVGLNTEAFF.

The chain joins TRBV30 to TRBJ2-3; perhaps TRBD1 as D (5 bases). Trimming took 2 bases from V and 0 from J, leaving 18 bases between them. Per germline, CDR1 GTSNPN and CDR2 SVGIG (reference sequence). This CDR3 is 17 amino acids long. The CDR3 DNA is TGTGCCTGGAGTACCCGGGCTTCAGGGATTAGCACAGATACGCAGTATTTT. As protein: CAWSTRASGISTDTQYF.

V and J are TRBV27 and TRBJ2-5; unclear D gene. Germline V gene data show CDR1 as MNHEY and CDR2 as SMNVEV (reference sequence). Trimming left V 6 bases short and J 1 base short, with 9 bases between. The length of the CDR3 is 13 residues. This chain's CDR3 is CASRRPGQETQYF. The DNA of the CDR3 is TGTGCCAGCAGGCGGCCGGGCCAAGAGACCCAGTACTTC.

The V call is TRBV9, the J call TRBJ2-1; the D gene is possibly TRBD2 (6 bases). This CDR3 has 18 residues. V was cut by 7 bases and J by 7 bases, with 30 bases left in between. CDR1 is SGDLS, CDR2 YYNGEE, per germline. CDR3 loop: CASSKGNAVSSVTNEQFF. The CDR3 DNA reads as TGTGCCAGCTCCAAAGGGAATGCGGTGTCTAGCGTTACGAATGAGCAGTTCTTC.

The chain has TRBV5-4 and TRBJ2-7; maybe TRBD1 (6 bases). Trimming left V 0 bases short and J 2 bases short, with 12 bases between. The CDR3 sequence is 15 residues long. Germline V gives CDR1 SGHNT, CDR2 YYREEE (reference sequence). As DNA, the CDR3 is TGTGCCAGCAGCTTGGACCCACAGGGCCCCTACGAGCAGTACTTC. It yields the protein CASSLDPQGPYEQYF.

V and J are TRBV5-4 and TRBJ2-5, with 13 bases matching TRBD2. J gave up 5 bases and V 4 bases, and 8 bases lay outside the gene matches. The CDR3 is made up of 16 amino acids. Germline loops: CDR1 SGHNT, CDR2 YYREEE (reference sequence). The CDR3 is CASSRAGLAGVETQYF. In DNA form, the CDR3 reads TGTGCCAGCAGCAGAGCTGGACTAGCGGGAGTTGAGACCCAGTACTTC.

The rearrangement uses TRBV5-4 and TRBJ1-2; maybe TRBD1 (5 bases). The germline V and J ends were trimmed by 2 bases and 2 bases, with 13 bases remaining between them. CDR3 length: 15 amino acids. Per the germline V gene, CDR1 is SGHNT and CDR2 is YYREEE (reference sequence). The CDR3 DNA reads TGTGCCAGCAGCTTTAGGTCAGGGTACAACTATGGCTACACCTTC. It is translated as CASSFRSGYNYGYTF.

In regard to this clone: The junction departs from germline at one end; a sequencing error may be responsible. This chain joins TRBV6-4 and TRBJ1-1, with D maybe TRBD1 (5 bases). The CDR3 runs to 14 residues. Per germline, CDR1 MRHNA and CDR2 SNTAGT. DNA of the CDR3: TGTGCCAGCAGTCAGGGACCGTCGAACAGTGAAGCTTTCTTT. This translates into CASSQGPSNSEAFF.